This T cell receptor (beta chain) originates from a study of shared clonotypes between healthy human individuals. Overall study results and limits: Relative to memory subsets, naive subsets generally showed larger estimated richness.

TCRdb's copy holds only in-frame clones and misses some; the assay was immunoSEQ multiplex PCR. This table holds approximately 2,300,000 clones, 85% to 95% found once. This CDR3 is built from 14 residues. V dropped 4 bases and J dropped 2 bases, with 10 bases sitting between them. In germline, CDR1 is SGHNT, CDR2 YYREEE (reference sequence). A note on this clone: Its target is not known. The same CDR3 also results from other DNA sequences found in this sample.

The rearrangement uses TRBV5-4 and TRBJ1-3, with a tentative D call TRBD1 (5 bases). This clonotype was sampled from a young man in good health. Some clones in this sample may be carry-over from other donors' samples. Material for sequencing was naive CD4+ T cells from PBMCs. The sample's subset: CD45RA+ positively selected. The CDR3 loop reads CASSRQGTGNTIYF. As DNA, the CDR3 is TGTGCCAGCAGCCGTCAGGGCACTGGAAACACCATATATTTT.